Here is one T cell receptor (beta chain) with its context. Its antigen is still unknown. This sample was taken from a study of T cell responses to AZD1222 COVID-19 vaccine. Study-wide points: Clonal diversity was possibly underestimated; the donors were predominantly white British and more often female.

The CDR3 is made up of 16 amino acids. V shed 4 bases and J 7 bases; nucleotides not matched to a gene: 11. Germline V lookup: CDR1 SNHLY, CDR2 FYNNEI. Some clones are missing from TCRdb's copy, which holds only in-frame ones; the method was immunoSEQ multiplex PCR. The sample includes 100,000 to 150,000 clones, over 75% of them seen just once. Sample: peripheral blood, taken on day 0 of AZD1222 vaccination. J is TRBJ1-1 and V is TRBV2; 11 bases align to TRBD1. The TCR comes from an adult in good health. The CDR3 here is CASSGRPGQGVFEAFF. The CDR3 nucleotides are TGTGCCAGCAGTGGACGTCCGGGACAGGGGGTCTTTGAAGCTTTCTTT.